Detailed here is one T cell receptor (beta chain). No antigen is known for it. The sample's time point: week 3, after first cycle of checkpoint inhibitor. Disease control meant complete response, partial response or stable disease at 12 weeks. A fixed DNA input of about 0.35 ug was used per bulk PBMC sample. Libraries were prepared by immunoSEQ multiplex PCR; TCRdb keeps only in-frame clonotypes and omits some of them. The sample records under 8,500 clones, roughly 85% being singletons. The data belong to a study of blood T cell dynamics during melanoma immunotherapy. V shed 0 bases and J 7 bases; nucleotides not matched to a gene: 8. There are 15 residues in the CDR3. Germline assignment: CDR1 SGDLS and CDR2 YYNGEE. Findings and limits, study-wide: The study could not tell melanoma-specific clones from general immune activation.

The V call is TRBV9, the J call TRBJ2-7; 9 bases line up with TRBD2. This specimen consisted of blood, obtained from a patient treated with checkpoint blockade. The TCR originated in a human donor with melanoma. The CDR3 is CASSVGPAGGQEQYF. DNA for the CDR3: TGTGCCAGCAGCGTAGGTCCAGCGGGAGGACAAGAGCAGTACTTC.